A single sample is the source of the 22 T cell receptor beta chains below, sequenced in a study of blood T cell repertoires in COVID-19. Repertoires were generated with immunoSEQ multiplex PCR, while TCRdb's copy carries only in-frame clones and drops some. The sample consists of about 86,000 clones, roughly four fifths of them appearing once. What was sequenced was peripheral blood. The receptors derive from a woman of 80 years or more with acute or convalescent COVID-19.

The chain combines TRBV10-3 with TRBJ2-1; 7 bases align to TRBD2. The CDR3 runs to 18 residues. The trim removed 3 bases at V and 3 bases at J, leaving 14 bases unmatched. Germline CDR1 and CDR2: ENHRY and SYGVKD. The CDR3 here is CAISDEGLGGGYYNEQFF. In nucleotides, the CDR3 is TGTGCCATCAGTGATGAGGGCTTGGGCGGGGGTTACTACAATGAGCAGTTCTTC.

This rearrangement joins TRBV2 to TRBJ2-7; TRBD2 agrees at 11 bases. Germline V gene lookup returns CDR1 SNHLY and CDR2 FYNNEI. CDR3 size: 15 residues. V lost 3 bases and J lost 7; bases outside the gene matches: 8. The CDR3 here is CASSEALAGGGEQYF. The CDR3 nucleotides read TGTGCCAGCAGTGAGGCTCTAGCGGGAGGTGGAGAGCAGTACTTC.

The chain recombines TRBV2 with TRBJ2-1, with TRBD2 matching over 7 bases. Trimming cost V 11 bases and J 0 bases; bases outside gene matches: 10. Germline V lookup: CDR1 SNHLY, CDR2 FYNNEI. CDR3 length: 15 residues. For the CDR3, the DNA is TGTGCCTGTCGGGCGGGGGAAAGCTCCTACAATGAGCAGTTCTTC. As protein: CACRAGESSYNEQFF.

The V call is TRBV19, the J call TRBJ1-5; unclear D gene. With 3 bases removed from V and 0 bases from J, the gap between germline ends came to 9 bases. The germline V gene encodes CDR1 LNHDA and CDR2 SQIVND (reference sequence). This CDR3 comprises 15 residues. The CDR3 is CASSITVVSNQPQHF. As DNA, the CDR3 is TGTGCCAGTAGTATTACAGTAGTTAGCAATCAGCCCCAGCATTTT.

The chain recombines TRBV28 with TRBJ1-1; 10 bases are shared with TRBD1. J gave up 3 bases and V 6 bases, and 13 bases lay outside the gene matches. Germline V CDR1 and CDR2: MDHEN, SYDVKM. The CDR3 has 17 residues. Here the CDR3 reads CASSRRDRGRGDTEAFF. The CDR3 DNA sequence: TGTGCCAGCAGCCGAAGGGACAGGGGCCGGGGGGACACTGAAGCTTTCTTT.

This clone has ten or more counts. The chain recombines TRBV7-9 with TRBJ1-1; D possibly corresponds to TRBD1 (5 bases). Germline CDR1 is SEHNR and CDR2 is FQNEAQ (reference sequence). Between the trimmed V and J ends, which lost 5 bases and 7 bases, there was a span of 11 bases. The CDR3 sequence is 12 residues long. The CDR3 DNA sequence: TGTGCCAGCAGCCCTAGACAGTTTGAAGCTTTCTTT. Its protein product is CASSPRQFEAFF. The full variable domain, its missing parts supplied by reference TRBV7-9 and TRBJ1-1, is DTGVSQNPRHKITKRGQNVTFRCDPISEHNRLYWYRQTLGQGPEFLTYFQNEAQLEKSRLLSDRFSAERPKGSFSTLEIQRTEQGDSAMYLCASSPRQFEAFFGQGTRLTVV.

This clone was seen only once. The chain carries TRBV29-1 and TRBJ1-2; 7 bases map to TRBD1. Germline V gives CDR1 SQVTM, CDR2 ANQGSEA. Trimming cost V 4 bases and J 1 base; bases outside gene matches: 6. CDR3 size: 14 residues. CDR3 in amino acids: CSVGGTAGNYGYTF. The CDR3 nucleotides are TGCAGCGTTGGCGGGACAGCGGGTAACTATGGCTACACCTTC.

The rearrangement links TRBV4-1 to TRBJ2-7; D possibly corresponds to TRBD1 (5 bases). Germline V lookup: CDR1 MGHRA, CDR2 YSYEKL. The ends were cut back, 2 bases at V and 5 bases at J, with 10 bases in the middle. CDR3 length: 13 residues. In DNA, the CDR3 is TGCGCCAGCAGCCAAACGAACAGGAACGAGCAGTACTTC. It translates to CASSQTNRNEQYF.

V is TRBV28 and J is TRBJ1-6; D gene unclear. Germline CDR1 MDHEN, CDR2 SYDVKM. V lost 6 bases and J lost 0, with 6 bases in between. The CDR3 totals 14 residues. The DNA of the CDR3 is TGTGCCAGCAGCCCGGGCTCCTATAATTCACCCCTCCACTTT. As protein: CASSPGSYNSPLHF.

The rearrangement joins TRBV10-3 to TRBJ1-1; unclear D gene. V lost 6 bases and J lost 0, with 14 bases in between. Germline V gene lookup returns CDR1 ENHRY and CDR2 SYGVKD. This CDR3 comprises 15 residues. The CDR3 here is CAISAVPTMNTEAFF. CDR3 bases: TGTGCCATCAGCGCGGTGCCAACCATGAACACTGAAGCTTTCTTT.

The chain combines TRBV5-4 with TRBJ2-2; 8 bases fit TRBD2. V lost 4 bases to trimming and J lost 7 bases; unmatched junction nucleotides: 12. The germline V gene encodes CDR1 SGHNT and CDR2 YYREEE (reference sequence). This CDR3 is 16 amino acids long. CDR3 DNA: TGTGCCAGCAGCCCCAGCAGCGGGAGAATTGTCGGGGAGCTGTTTTTT. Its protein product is CASSPSSGRIVGELFF. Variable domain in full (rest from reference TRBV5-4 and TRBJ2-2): ETGVTQSPTHLIKTRGQQVTLRCSSQSGHNTVSWYQQALGQGPQFIFQYYREEENGRGNFPPRFSGLQFPNYSSELNVNALELDDSALYLCASSPSSGRIVGELFFGEGSRLTVL.

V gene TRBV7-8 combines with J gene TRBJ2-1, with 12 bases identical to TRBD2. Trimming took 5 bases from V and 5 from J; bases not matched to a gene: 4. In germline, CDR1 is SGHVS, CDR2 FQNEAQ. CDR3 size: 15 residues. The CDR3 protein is CASSVLAGGDNEQFF. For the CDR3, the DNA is TGTGCCAGCAGCGTACTAGCGGGAGGCGACAATGAGCAGTTCTTC.

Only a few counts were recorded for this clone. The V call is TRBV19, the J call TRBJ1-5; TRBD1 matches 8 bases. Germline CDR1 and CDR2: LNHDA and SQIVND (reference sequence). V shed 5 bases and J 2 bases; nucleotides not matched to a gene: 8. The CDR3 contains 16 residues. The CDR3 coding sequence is TGTGCCAGTAGTCCCCGGACAGGGTACGGCAATCAGCCCCAGCATTTT. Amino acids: CASSPRTGYGNQPQHF.

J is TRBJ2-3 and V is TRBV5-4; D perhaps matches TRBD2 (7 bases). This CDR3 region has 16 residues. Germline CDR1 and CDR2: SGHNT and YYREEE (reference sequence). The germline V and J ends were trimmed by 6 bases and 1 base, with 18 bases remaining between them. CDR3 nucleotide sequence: TGTGCCAGCAATACAAAGAGGGGGGGCGGCACAGATACGCAGTATTTT. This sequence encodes CASNTKRGGGTDTQYF.

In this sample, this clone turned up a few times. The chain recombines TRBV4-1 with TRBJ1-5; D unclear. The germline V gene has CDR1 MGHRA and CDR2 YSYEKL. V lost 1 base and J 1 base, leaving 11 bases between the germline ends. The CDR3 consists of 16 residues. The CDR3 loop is CASSQAPVRSNQPQHF. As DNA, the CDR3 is TGCGCCAGCAGCCAAGCGCCCGTGCGGAGCAATCAGCCCCAGCATTTT.

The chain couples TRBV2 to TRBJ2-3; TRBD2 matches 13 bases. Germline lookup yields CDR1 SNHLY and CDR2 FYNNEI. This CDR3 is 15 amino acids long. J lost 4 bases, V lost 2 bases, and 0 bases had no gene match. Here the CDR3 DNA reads TGTGCCAGCAGTGAAACTAGCGGGAGGGCAGATACGCAGTATTTT. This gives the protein CASSETSGRADTQYF.

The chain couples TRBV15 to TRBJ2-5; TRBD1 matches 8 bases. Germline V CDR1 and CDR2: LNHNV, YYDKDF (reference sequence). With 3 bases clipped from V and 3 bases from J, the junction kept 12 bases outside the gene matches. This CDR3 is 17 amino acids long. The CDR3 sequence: CATSSNQGAFREETQYF. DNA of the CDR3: TGTGCCACCAGCAGTAATCAGGGGGCCTTCAGGGAAGAGACCCAGTACTTC. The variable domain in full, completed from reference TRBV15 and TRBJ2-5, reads DAMVIQNPRYQVTQFGKPVTLSCSQTLNHNVMYWYQQKSSQAPKLLFHYYDKDFNNEADTPDNFQSRRPNTSFCFLDIRSPGLGDTAMYLCATSSNQGAFREETQYFGPGTRLLVL.

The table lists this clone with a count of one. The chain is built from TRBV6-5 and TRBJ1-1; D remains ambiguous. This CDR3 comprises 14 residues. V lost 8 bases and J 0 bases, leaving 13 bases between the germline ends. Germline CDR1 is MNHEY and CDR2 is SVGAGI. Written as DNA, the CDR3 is TGTGCCAGCGCGAGGGAGGCTGTGAACACTGAAGCTTTCTTT. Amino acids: CASAREAVNTEAFF.

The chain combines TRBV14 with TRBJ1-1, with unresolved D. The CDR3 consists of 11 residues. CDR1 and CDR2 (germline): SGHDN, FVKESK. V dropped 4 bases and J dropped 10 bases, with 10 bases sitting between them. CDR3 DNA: TGTGCCAGCAGCCCACATGGGAGAGCTTTCTTT. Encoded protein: CASSPHGRAFF. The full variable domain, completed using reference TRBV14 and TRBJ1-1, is EAGVTQFPSHSVIEKGQTVTLRCDPISGHDNLYWYRRVMGKEIKFLLHFVKESKQDESGMPNNRFLAERTGGTYSTLKVQPAELEDSGVYFCASSPHGRAFFGQGTRLTVV.

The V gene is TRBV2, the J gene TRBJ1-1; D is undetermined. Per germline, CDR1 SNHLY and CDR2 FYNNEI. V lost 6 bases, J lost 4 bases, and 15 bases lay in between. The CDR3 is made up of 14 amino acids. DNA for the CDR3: TGTGCCAGCAGAGATAACGGGGTGGGCACTGAAGCTTTCTTT. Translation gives CASRDNGVGTEAFF.

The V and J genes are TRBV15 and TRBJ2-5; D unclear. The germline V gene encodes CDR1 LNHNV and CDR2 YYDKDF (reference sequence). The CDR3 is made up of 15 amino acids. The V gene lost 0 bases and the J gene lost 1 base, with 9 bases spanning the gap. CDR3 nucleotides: TGTGCCACCAGCAGAGATCGAGAGTTCCAAGAGACCCAGTACTTC. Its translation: CATSRDREFQETQYF.

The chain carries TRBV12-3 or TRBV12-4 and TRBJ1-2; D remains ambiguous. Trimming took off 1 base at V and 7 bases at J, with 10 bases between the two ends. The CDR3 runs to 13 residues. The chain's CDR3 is CASSLGRAGGYTF. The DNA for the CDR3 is TGTGCCAGCAGTTTAGGGAGGGCCGGTGGCTACACCTTC.